Following are 32 T cell receptor beta chains from one sample sequenced in a study of T cell responses to AZD1222 COVID-19 vaccine. Using immunoSEQ multiplex PCR, the repertoire was profiled, and TCRdb retains in-frame clones only, with some absent. The sample lists 150,000 to 190,000 clones, roughly nine tenths occurring once. The sequencing used peripheral blood, collected after recovery from COVID-19. The receptors were gathered from an adult who had recovered from COVID-19.

The rearrangement joins TRBV7-2 to TRBJ2-7, with D possibly being TRBD2 (5 bases). Germline V gives CDR1 SGHTA, CDR2 FQGNSA. The CDR3 runs 11 residues. V was clipped by 1 base and J by 12 bases, with 10 bases between them. CDR3 amino acids: CASSLGGKPYF. CDR3 sequence (DNA): TGTGCCAGCAGCTTAGGAGGGAAACCGTACTTC.

V and J are TRBV4-2 and TRBJ2-1; 7 bases map to TRBD2. The length of the CDR3 is 18 residues. In germline, CDR1 is LGHNA, CDR2 YNFKEQ. Losses at the gene ends were 1 base for V and 9 bases for J; bases not matched to a gene: 18. CDR3: CASSQAPFGGSRSGEQFF. The CDR3 bases are TGTGCCAGCAGCCAAGCTCCCTTCGGGGGGAGTAGAAGCGGTGAGCAGTTCTTC.

The chain combines TRBV2 with TRBJ1-2; D possibly corresponds to TRBD1 (5 bases). There are 13 residues in the CDR3. V was shortened by 6 bases and J by 4 bases, with 12 bases between the two germline ends. CDR1 is SNHLY and CDR2 is FYNNEI in the germline V gene. CDR3 amino acids: CASRYTQGYGYTF. CDR3 sequence (DNA): TGTGCCAGCAGGTATACTCAGGGCTATGGCTACACCTTC.

The CDR3 loop is CASSPNSNSPLHF. The CDR3 DNA is TGTGCCAGCAGCCCAAATTCTAATTCACCCCTCCACTTT. The J gene is TRBJ1-6, the V gene TRBV7-2; D unclear. In germline, CDR1 is SGHTA, CDR2 FQGNSA. Deletions cut 5 bases from V and 6 bases from J, with 8 bases between. CDR3 length: 13 amino acids.

The rearrangement uses TRBV28 and TRBJ2-1; 9 nucleotides agree with TRBD1. V gave up 5 bases and J gave up 4 bases; unmatched junction bases: 12. There are 17 residues in the CDR3. Germline CDR1 MDHEN, CDR2 SYDVKM. Written as DNA, the CDR3 is TGTGCCAGCAGTACTCCGGGACAGGGAACTCATTACAATGAGCAGTTCTTC. Amino acid sequence: CASSTPGQGTHYNEQFF. Combining the CDR3 with reference TRBV28 and TRBJ2-1 gives the whole variable domain DVKVTQSSRYLVKRTGEKVFLECVQDMDHENMFWYRQDPGLGLRLIYFSYDVKMKEKGDIPEGYSVSREKKERFSLILESASTNQTSMYLCASSTPGQGTHYNEQFFGPGTRLTVL.

The V call is TRBV6-5, the J call TRBJ1-1; D is uncertain. The CDR3 covers 13 residues. Germline V lookup: CDR1 MNHEY, CDR2 SVGAGI. The V end was cut by 10 bases, the J end by 7 bases, with 19 bases between. CDR3 region: CATLSGRPFEAFF. In DNA, the CDR3 is TGTGCCACACTTTCCGGACGGCCTTTTGAAGCTTTCTTT.

The chain combines TRBV5-1 with TRBJ2-5; no clear D. The V end lost 4 bases, the J end lost 2 bases, and 12 bases lay between the germline ends. The germline V gene encodes CDR1 SGHRS and CDR2 YFSETQ. There are 14 residues in the CDR3. The CDR3 region is CASSLPASQETQYF. CDR3 nucleotide sequence: TGCGCCAGCAGCCTTCCAGCTTCTCAAGAGACCCAGTACTTC.

The chain has TRBV2 and TRBJ2-5; TRBD2 is a possible D gene (5 bases). V was pared by 1 base and J by 2 bases, with 8 bases between. This CDR3 contains 14 residues. Germline values: CDR1 SNHLY, CDR2 FYNNEI. Here the CDR3 DNA reads TGTGCCAGCAGTGAAGACCGGGGACAAGAGACCCAGTACTTC. Protein sequence: CASSEDRGQETQYF.

V usage is TRBV15 and J usage is TRBJ2-7; unclear D gene. The CDR3 runs 13 residues. Trimming took off 0 bases at V and 6 bases at J, with 9 bases between the two ends. Germline values: CDR1 LNHNV, CDR2 YYDKDF (reference sequence). CDR3 loop: CATSRDGIGEQYF. Written as DNA, the CDR3 is TGTGCCACCAGCAGAGATGGAATTGGCGAGCAGTACTTC.

This clone showed up just once. The chain recombines TRBV4-3 with TRBJ2-1; D is possibly TRBD1 (5 bases). The germline CDR1 and CDR2 sequences are LGHNA and YSLEER. Trimming pared 2 bases from V and 9 bases from J, leaving 11 bases between. The CDR3 contains 13 residues. DNA for the CDR3: TGCGCCAGCAGCCAATTTAAGGGGTCTGAGCAGTTCTTC. It translates to CASSQFKGSEQFF.

This rearrangement joins TRBV25-1 to TRBJ1-1, with D maybe TRBD1 (6 bases). Germline lookup yields CDR1 MGHDK and CDR2 SYGVNS. The CDR3 length is 11 residues. Deletions cut 7 bases from V and 6 bases from J, with 9 bases between. The CDR3 protein is CASNEGAEAFF. The CDR3 DNA reads as TGTGCCAGCAATGAGGGGGCTGAAGCTTTCTTT.

V usage is TRBV5-1 and J usage is TRBJ2-6, with 8 bases identical to TRBD1. The CDR3 extends over 15 amino acids. In germline, CDR1 is SGHRS, CDR2 YFSETQ. V shed 4 bases and J 2 bases; nucleotides not matched to a gene: 2. CDR3 region: CASSGQGTGANVLTF. In DNA, the CDR3 is TGCGCCAGCAGCGGACAGGGAACTGGGGCCAACGTCCTGACTTTC.

This chain connects TRBV18 to TRBJ1-5; no firm D call. The CDR3 loop spans 16 amino acids. Trimming removed 2 bases at V and 0 bases at J, with 11 bases between. Germline V gene data show CDR1 as KGHSH and CDR2 as LQKENI. The CDR3 sequence: CASSPNLGSSNQPQHF. For the CDR3, the DNA is TGTGCCAGCTCACCAAATCTCGGAAGTAGCAATCAGCCCCAGCATTTT.

The chain's CDR3 is CASSKSGNQPQHF. The DNA of the CDR3 is TGTGCCAGCAGTAAGTCGGGCAATCAGCCCCAGCATTTT. The chain uses TRBV12-3 or TRBV12-4 and TRBJ1-5; D is ambiguous. The CDR3 is 13 residues long. Trimming removed 5 bases from V and 2 bases from J, with 7 bases in between.

This chain joins TRBV27 and TRBJ1-5, with no clear D. CDR3 size: 13 residues. The germline CDR1 and CDR2 sequences are MNHEY and SMNVEV (reference sequence). The V end lost 5 bases, the J end lost 5 bases, and 10 bases lay between the germline ends. The CDR3 loop reads CASSRTGYQPQHF. CDR3 sequence (DNA): TGTGCCAGCAGTCGGACTGGTTATCAGCCCCAGCATTTT.

The chain couples TRBV9 to TRBJ2-3; 11 bases are a match to TRBD2. V gave up 0 bases and J gave up 5 bases; unmatched junction bases: 5. Germline CDR1 SGDLS, CDR2 YYNGEE. The CDR3 totals 16 residues. The CDR3 region has the DNA TGTGCCAGCAGCGTAGCCCTAGCGGGGGGCGTAGATACGCAGTATTTT. Amino acids: CASSVALAGGVDTQYF.

The V and J genes are TRBV28 and TRBJ1-5; 7 bases align to TRBD1. CDR1 is MDHEN and CDR2 is SYDVKM in the germline V gene. The CDR3 is made up of 16 amino acids. J lost 0 bases, V lost 5 bases, and 7 bases had no gene match. The DNA of the CDR3 is TGTGCCAGCAGTGAACAGGGGAGGTATAGCAATCAGCCCCAGCATTTT. Its protein is CASSEQGRYSNQPQHF.

This rearrangement joins TRBV29-1 to TRBJ1-2; D possibly corresponds to TRBD1 (5 bases). The CDR3 runs 13 residues. From germline, CDR1 is SQVTM and CDR2 ANQGSEA. With 0 bases removed from V and 6 bases from J, the gap between germline ends came to 11 bases. CDR3 DNA: TGCAGCGTTGAAGAGGGCGCCAGGGATGGCTACACCTTC. As protein: CSVEEGARDGYTF.

The table lists this clone with a few counts. This chain uses TRBV7-2 with TRBJ1-2; D unresolved. V was clipped by 1 base and J by 5 bases, with 8 bases between them. The CDR3 extends over 13 amino acids. In germline, CDR1 is SGHTA, CDR2 FQGNSA. The CDR3 spells CASSLGLTYGYTF. CDR3 nucleotides: TGTGCCAGCAGCTTAGGACTCACTTATGGCTACACCTTC.

The gene calls are TRBV7-2 and TRBJ1-3; possibly TRBD1 for D (5 bases). V dropped 2 bases and J dropped 5 bases, with 19 bases sitting between them. Germline CDR1 SGHTA, CDR2 FQGNSA. This CDR3 spans 17 amino acids. The CDR3 nucleotides read TGTGCCAGCAGCTTAAGGCAGGGCTGGAGGGGACGAAACACCATATATTTT. This gives the protein CASSLRQGWRGRNTIYF. Variable domain in full (rest from reference TRBV7-2 and TRBJ1-3): GAGVSQSPSNKVTEKGKDVELRCDPISGHTALYWYRQSLGQGLEFLIYFQGNSAPDKSGLPSDRFSAERTGGSVSTLTIQRTQQEDSAVYLCASSLRQGWRGRNTIYFGEGSWLTVV.

The chain joins TRBV28 to TRBJ1-1, with 10 bases matching TRBD1. V shed 6 bases, J shed 8 bases, and the junction held 24 bases outside the gene matches. The CDR3 is made up of 19 amino acids. CDR1 and CDR2 from the germline V gene are MDHEN and SYDVKM. CDR3 nucleotides: TGTGCCAGCAGATCCGCTGCCGAGACAGGGGGCGCAGGACGGGGGGAAGCTTTCTTT. Translated: CASRSAAETGGAGRGEAFF.

J is TRBJ1-1 and V is TRBV6-5; D ambiguous. Deletions cut 2 bases from V and 10 bases from J, with 8 bases between. This CDR3 is built from 11 residues. Per germline, CDR1 MNHEY and CDR2 SVGAGI. CDR3 nucleotides: TGTGCCAGCAGTTACCTTTCGAGAGCTTTCTTT. Translation: CASSYLSRAFF.

V is TRBV2 and J is TRBJ1-1; possible D gene TRBD1, 5 bases. Trimming took 6 bases from V and 0 from J, leaving 8 bases between them. Germline assignment: CDR1 SNHLY and CDR2 FYNNEI. The CDR3 runs to 13 residues. CDR3 nucleotides: TGTGCCAGCAGGAGGGACGTGAACACTGAAGCTTTCTTT. This sequence encodes CASRRDVNTEAFF.

The chain has TRBV9 and TRBJ2-7; the match to TRBD2 covers 9 bases. Germline trimming cut 0 bases from V and 3 bases from J; bases unmatched to any gene: 4. Per the germline V gene, CDR1 is SGDLS and CDR2 is YYNGEE. The CDR3 sequence is 15 residues long. This chain's CDR3 is CASSVEASGNYEQYF. CDR3 in DNA: TGTGCCAGCAGCGTAGAGGCTAGCGGGAACTACGAGCAGTACTTC. The full variable domain, rest sourced from reference TRBV9 and TRBJ2-7, is DSGVTQTPKHLITATGQRVTLRCSPRSGDLSVYWYQQSLDQGLQFLIQYYNGEERAKGNILERFSAQQFPDLHSELNLSSLELGDSALYFCASSVEASGNYEQYFGPGTRLTVT.

The chain joins TRBV4-1 to TRBJ2-3; 8 positions match TRBD2. In germline, CDR1 is MGHRA, CDR2 YSYEKL. The CDR3 consists of 16 residues. V shed 4 bases and J 1 base; nucleotides not matched to a gene: 7. CDR3 region: CASSPGRAGGTDTQYF. Written as DNA, the CDR3 is TGCGCCAGCAGCCCCGGACGAGCGGGGGGCACAGATACGCAGTATTTT.

Only one count was recorded for this clone. V usage is TRBV7-9 and J usage is TRBJ1-1; possibly TRBD1 for D (5 bases). There are 15 residues in the CDR3. Germline assignment: CDR1 SEHNR and CDR2 FQNEAQ (reference sequence). Between the trimmed V and J ends, which lost 5 bases and 1 base, there was a span of 14 bases. Here the CDR3 reads CASSLRGGANTEAFF. Here the CDR3 DNA reads TGTGCCAGCAGCCTCCGCGGAGGGGCGAACACTGAAGCTTTCTTT.

This clone was detected a few times. The chain carries TRBV19 and TRBJ1-2; TRBD1 might be the D (5 bases). The length of the CDR3 is 14 residues. Trimming cost V 5 bases and J 3 bases, with 13 bases left between them. The germline CDR1 and CDR2 sequences are LNHDA and SQIVND (reference sequence). DNA for the CDR3: TGTGCCAGTAGTGCCCCCGGGGACTACTATGGCTACACCTTC. The encoded protein is CASSAPGDYYGYTF.

This sequence joins TRBV25-1 and TRBJ2-1; D possibly corresponds to TRBD2 (6 bases). V lost 4 bases to trimming and J lost 7 bases, with 8 bases between them. The CDR3 runs to 12 residues. Germline loops: CDR1 MGHDK, CDR2 SYGVNS. DNA for the CDR3: TGTGCCAGCAGTGGTGGGGGGAATGAGCAGTTCTTC. Amino acids: CASSGGGNEQFF.

The chain couples TRBV6-2 or TRBV6-3 to TRBJ2-5, with D uncertain. The CDR3 totals 16 residues. Per germline, CDR1 MNHEY and CDR2 SVGEGT. Between the trimmed V and J ends, which lost 3 bases and 5 bases, there was a span of 19 bases. The CDR3 DNA sequence: TGTGCCAGCAGTTATCTGTTCCCCCGATTGGAGGAGACCCAGTACTTC. Amino acid sequence: CASSYLFPRLEETQYF.

The chain links TRBV19 to TRBJ2-7; TRBD1 matches at 7 bases. The junction had 13 bases not matched to a gene; V was cut back by 10 bases and J by 7 bases. Germline loops: CDR1 LNHDA, CDR2 SQIVND (reference sequence). The CDR3 runs to 13 residues. The CDR3 DNA reads as TGTGCCACCAGCTTGGGGACAGAGTTAGAGCAGTACTTC. As protein: CATSLGTELEQYF.

The chain couples TRBV5-4 to TRBJ1-4; D remains ambiguous. Trimming left V 0 bases short and J 0 bases short, with 6 bases between. This CDR3 comprises 15 residues. From germline, CDR1 is SGHNT and CDR2 YYREEE (reference sequence). The CDR3 DNA reads TGTGCCAGCAGCTTGGGTGGGGCAACTAATGAAAAACTGTTTTTT. Residues: CASSLGGATNEKLFF. The entire variable domain, with the rest obtained from reference TRBV5-4 and TRBJ1-4, is as follows: ETGVTQSPTHLIKTRGQQVTLRCSSQSGHNTVSWYQQALGQGPQFIFQYYREEENGRGNFPPRFSGLQFPNYSSELNVNALELDDSALYLCASSLGGATNEKLFFGSGTQLSVL.

The rearrangement joins TRBV12-3 or TRBV12-4 to TRBJ1-1, with TRBD1 as a possible D gene (5 bases). The CDR3 consists of 13 residues. V was pared by 0 bases and J by 3 bases, with 5 bases between. The DNA of the CDR3 is TGTGCCAGCAGTTTAGCGGGGGACACTGAAGCTTTCTTT. Translation gives CASSLAGDTEAFF.